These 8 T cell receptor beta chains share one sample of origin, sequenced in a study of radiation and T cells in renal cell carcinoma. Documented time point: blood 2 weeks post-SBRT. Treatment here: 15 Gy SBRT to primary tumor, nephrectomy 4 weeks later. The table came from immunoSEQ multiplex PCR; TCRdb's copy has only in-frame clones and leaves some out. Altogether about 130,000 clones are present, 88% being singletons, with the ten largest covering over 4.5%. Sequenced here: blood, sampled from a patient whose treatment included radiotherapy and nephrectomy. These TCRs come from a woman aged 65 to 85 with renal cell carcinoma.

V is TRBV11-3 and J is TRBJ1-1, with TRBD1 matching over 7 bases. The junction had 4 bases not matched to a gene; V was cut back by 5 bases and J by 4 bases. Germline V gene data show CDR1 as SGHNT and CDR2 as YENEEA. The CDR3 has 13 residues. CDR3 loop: CASSPGGPTEAFF. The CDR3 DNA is TGTGCCAGCAGCCCAGGGGGGCCCACTGAAGCTTTCTTT. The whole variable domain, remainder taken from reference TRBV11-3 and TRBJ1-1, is EAGVVQSPRYKIIEKKQPVAFWCNPISGHNTLYWYLQNLGQGPELLIRYENEEAVDDSQLPKDRFSAERLKGVDSTLKIQPAELGDSAVYLCASSPGGPTEAFFGQGTRLTVV.

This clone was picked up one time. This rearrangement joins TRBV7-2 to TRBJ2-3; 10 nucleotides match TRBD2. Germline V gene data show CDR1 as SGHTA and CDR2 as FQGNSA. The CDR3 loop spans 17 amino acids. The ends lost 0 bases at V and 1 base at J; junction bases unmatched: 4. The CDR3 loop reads CASSLASAGGGTDTQYF. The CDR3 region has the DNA TGTGCCAGCAGCTTAGCCTCAGCGGGGGGGGGCACAGATACGCAGTATTTT.

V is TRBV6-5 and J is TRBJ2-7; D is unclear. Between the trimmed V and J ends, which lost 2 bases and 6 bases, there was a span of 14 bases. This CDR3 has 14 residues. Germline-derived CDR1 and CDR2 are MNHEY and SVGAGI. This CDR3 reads CASSYVGSQAEQYF. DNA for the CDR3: TGTGCCAGCAGTTACGTGGGCAGCCAAGCCGAGCAGTACTTC.

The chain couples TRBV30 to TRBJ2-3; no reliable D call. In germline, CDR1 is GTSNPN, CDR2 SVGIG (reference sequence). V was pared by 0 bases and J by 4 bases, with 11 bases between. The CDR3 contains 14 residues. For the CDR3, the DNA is TGTGCCTGGAGTGTACTCCTTGGCGCAGATACGCAGTATTTT. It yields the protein CAWSVLLGADTQYF.

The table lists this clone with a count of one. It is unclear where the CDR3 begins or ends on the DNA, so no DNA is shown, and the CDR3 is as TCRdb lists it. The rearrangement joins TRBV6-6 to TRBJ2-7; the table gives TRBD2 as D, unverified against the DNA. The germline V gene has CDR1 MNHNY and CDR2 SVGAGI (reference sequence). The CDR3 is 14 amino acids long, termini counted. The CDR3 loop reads CASSTSGEAYEQYF.

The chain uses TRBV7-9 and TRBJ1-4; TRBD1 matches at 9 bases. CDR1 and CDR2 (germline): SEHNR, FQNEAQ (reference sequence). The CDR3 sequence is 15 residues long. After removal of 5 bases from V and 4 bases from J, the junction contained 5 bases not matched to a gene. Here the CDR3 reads CASSTTDRGNEKLFF. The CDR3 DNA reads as TGTGCCAGCAGCACCACGGACAGGGGTAATGAAAAACTGTTTTTT.

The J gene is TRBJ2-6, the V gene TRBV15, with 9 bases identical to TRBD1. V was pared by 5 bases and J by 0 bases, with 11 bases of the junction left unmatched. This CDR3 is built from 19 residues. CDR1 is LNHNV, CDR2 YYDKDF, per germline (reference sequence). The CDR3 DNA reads TGTGCCACCAGCCGATGGGGACAGGGTTTACTCTCTGGGGCCAACGTCCTGACTTTC. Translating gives CATSRWGQGLLSGANVLTF.

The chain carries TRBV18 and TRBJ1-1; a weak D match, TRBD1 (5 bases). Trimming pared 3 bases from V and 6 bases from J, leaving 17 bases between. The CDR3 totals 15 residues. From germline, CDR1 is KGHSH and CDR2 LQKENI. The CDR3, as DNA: TGTGCCAGCTCACCGTCAGGGTCGAGGGACTCTGAAGCTTTCTTT. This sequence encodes CASSPSGSRDSEAFF.